Below, 12 T cell receptor beta chains from the same sample are listed, as sequenced in a study of shared clonotypes between healthy human individuals. Assay: immunoSEQ multiplex PCR; the TCRdb copy retains only in-frame clones and omits some. The repertoire holds 2 million to 2.5 million clones, with 90% to 95% as singletons. Sequenced input: naive CD4+ T cells sorted from blood. Subset in this sample: CD45RA+ positively selected. Receptors were obtained from a man younger than 35 in good health.

The J gene is TRBJ2-3, the V gene TRBV5-1, with D hard to call. Germline values: CDR1 SGHRS, CDR2 YFSETQ. This CDR3 has 13 amino acids. V was trimmed by 5 bases and J by 3 bases, leaving 10 bases between them. The CDR3 protein is CASRPDGTDTQYF. The CDR3 nucleotides read TGCGCCAGCAGGCCCGACGGAACAGATACGCAGTATTTT.

This chain links TRBV29-1 with TRBJ1-1; maybe TRBD1 (5 bases). The germline CDR1 and CDR2 sequences are SQVTM and ANQGSEA. Trimming pared 6 bases from V and 0 bases from J, leaving 8 bases between. CDR3 length equals 12 residues. The CDR3 spells CSVKGMNTEAFF. The CDR3 bases are TGCAGCGTAAAGGGGATGAACACTGAAGCTTTCTTT.

The V and J genes are TRBV7-2 and TRBJ2-1, with unresolved D. V was cut by 0 bases and J by 7 bases, with 13 bases left in between. The CDR3 runs to 15 residues. Germline CDR1 SGHTA, CDR2 FQGNSA. The CDR3 nucleotides are TGTGCCAGCAGCTTAGCGGATTCAATTGGGAATGAGCAGTTCTTC. It encodes CASSLADSIGNEQFF.

This rearrangement joins TRBV14 to TRBJ2-2, with TRBD2 matching 10 bases. In germline, CDR1 is SGHDN, CDR2 FVKESK. The trim removed 1 base at V and 0 bases at J, leaving 2 bases unmatched. The CDR3 consists of 17 residues. The DNA for the CDR3 is TGTGCCAGCAGCCAAGGAACTAGCGGGGCGAACACCGGGGAGCTGTTTTTT. This gives the protein CASSQGTSGANTGELFF.

The chain employs TRBV5-4 and TRBJ1-4, with D maybe TRBD1 (6 bases). The CDR3 extends over 15 amino acids. V was clipped by 4 bases and J by 0 bases, with 10 bases between them. Germline V gives CDR1 SGHNT, CDR2 YYREEE (reference sequence). CDR3 protein: CASSPDRTTNEKLFF. In DNA, the CDR3 is TGTGCCAGCAGCCCGGACAGAACAACTAATGAAAAACTGTTTTTT.

Note on this clone: This sample includes further DNA sequences coding for the same CDR3. This chain connects TRBV9 to TRBJ1-5; D is perhaps TRBD1 (5 bases). Trimming pared 3 bases from V and 2 bases from J, leaving 9 bases between. The germline gives CDR1 SGDLS, CDR2 YYNGEE. The CDR3 is 14 amino acids. CDR3: CASSAGQGNQPQHF. CDR3 bases: TGTGCCAGCAGCGCCGGACAAGGCAATCAGCCCCAGCATTTT.

This sequence joins TRBV5-1 and TRBJ2-5; TRBD1 or TRBD2 may be the D gene (5 bases each). The CDR3 totals 15 residues. V lost 0 bases and J lost 5, with 14 bases in between. CDR1 is SGHRS, CDR2 YFSETQ, per germline. The CDR3 spells CASSLALGDLETQYF. CDR3 in DNA: TGCGCCAGCAGCTTGGCCCTGGGGGATTTGGAGACCCAGTACTTC.

The rearrangement joins TRBV5-6 to TRBJ1-6; D ambiguous. Trimming removed 0 bases from V and 9 bases from J, with 16 bases in between. CDR3 length: 16 residues. Germline V gene lookup returns CDR1 SGHDT and CDR2 YYEEEE. The CDR3 DNA follows: TGTGCCAGCAGCTTGGCCGGTGAGATCGTGGGTTCACCCCTCCACTTT. It translates to CASSLAGEIVGSPLHF. Drawing the rest from reference TRBV5-6 and TRBJ1-6, the complete variable domain is DAGVTQSPTHLIKTRGQQVTLRCSPKSGHDTVSWYQQALGQGPQFIFQYYEEEERQRGNFPDRFSGHQFPNYSSELNVNALLLGDSALYLCASSLAGEIVGSPLHFGNGTRLTVT.

The chain uses TRBV7-2 and TRBJ2-7; 11 nucleotides agree with TRBD1. Germline CDR1 and CDR2: SGHTA and FQGNSA. CDR3 length equals 14 residues. The V gene end was trimmed by 5 bases and the J gene end by 2 bases; junction bases not matched to a gene: 2. The CDR3 nucleotides read TGTGCCAGCAGCCGGACAGGGGGCCCCTACGAGCAGTACTTC. This codes for CASSRTGGPYEQYF.

This rearrangement joins TRBV7-3 to TRBJ2-1; 10 positions match TRBD2. V lost 4 bases, J lost 10 bases, and 16 bases stayed unmatched. CDR1 SGHTA and CDR2 FQGTGA come from the germline V gene. The CDR3 sequence is 17 residues long. The CDR3 sequence: CASSSTGVAGGYGEQFF. The CDR3 DNA sequence: TGTGCCAGCAGCTCGACCGGCGTAGCGGGGGGTTATGGCGAGCAGTTCTTC. Variable domain in full (rest from reference TRBV7-3 and TRBJ2-1): GAGVSQTPSNKVTEKGKYVELRCDPISGHTALYWYRQSLGQGPEFLIYFQGTGAADDSGLPNDRFFAVRPEGSVSTLKIQRTERGDSAVYLCASSSTGVAGGYGEQFFGPGTRLTVL.

The chain is built from TRBV10-1 and TRBJ2-1; the D gene is possibly TRBD1 (5 bases). The V gene's germline CDR1 is WNHNN and CDR2 SYGVQD (reference sequence). This CDR3 has 14 amino acids. V was cut by 4 bases and J by 1 base, with 8 bases left in between. The CDR3 loop is CASSGRTSYNEQFF. The CDR3 bases are TGCGCCAGCAGTGGCCGGACATCCTACAATGAGCAGTTCTTC.

This clone showed up just a few times. The chain employs TRBV28 and TRBJ2-3; D uncertain. The CDR3 spans 12 residues. Deletions cut 4 bases from V and 3 bases from J, with 5 bases between. CDR1 and CDR2 (germline): MDHEN, SYDVKM. In DNA form, the CDR3 reads TGTGCCAGCAGTTCAATAACAGATACGCAGTATTTT. Protein product: CASSSITDTQYF.